The 22 T cell receptor beta chains below were found in one sample sequenced in a study of blood T cell repertoires in COVID-19. Using immunoSEQ multiplex PCR, the repertoire was profiled, and TCRdb retains in-frame clones only, with some absent. This repertoire shows 250,000 to 300,000 clones, 82% found once; its top ten account for roughly 3%. Sequenced input: peripheral blood. These receptors were obtained from a woman younger than 30 with acute or convalescent COVID-19.

The V and J genes are TRBV9 and TRBJ2-7; TRBD2 matches 14 bases. Trimming removed 4 bases from V and 3 bases from J; junction bases left unmatched: 3. CDR1 is SGDLS and CDR2 is YYNGEE in the germline V gene. The CDR3 length is 15 residues. The CDR3 DNA sequence: TGTGCCAGCAGCTTTGGGACTAGCGGGAGCTACGAGCAGTACTTC. It translates to CASSFGTSGSYEQYF.

This chain connects TRBV5-5 to TRBJ1-1, with D maybe TRBD1 (6 bases). The V end was cut by 3 bases, the J end by 1 base, with 10 bases between. This CDR3 comprises 14 residues. The V gene's germline CDR1 is SGHKS and CDR2 YYEKEE (reference sequence). The CDR3 loop is CASSWRTENTEAFF. The CDR3 DNA reads as TGTGCCAGCAGCTGGAGGACAGAGAACACTGAAGCTTTCTTT.

The gene calls are TRBV5-8 and TRBJ2-2; unclear D gene. The CDR3 contains 14 residues. V lost 1 base, J lost 1 base, and 5 bases lay in between. Germline V gives CDR1 SGHTS, CDR2 YDEGEE. CDR3 bases: TGTGCCAGCAGCTTGTCAATGAACACCGGGGAGCTGTTTTTT. The encoded protein is CASSLSMNTGELFF.

The chain couples TRBV4-3 to TRBJ2-7; D is perhaps TRBD2 (5 bases). Trimming took off 0 bases at V and 1 base at J, with 13 bases between the two ends. The CDR3 contains 16 residues. Germline CDR1 LGHNA, CDR2 YSLEER. The CDR3 bases are TGCGCCAGCAGCCAAGATAGAGGGAGTAGGTCCTACGAGCAGTACTTC. Translating gives CASSQDRGSRSYEQYF.

The V gene is TRBV3-1 (or the pseudogene TRBV3-2), the J gene TRBJ1-1; a weak D match, TRBD1 (5 bases). The CDR3 is made up of 17 amino acids. CDR1 and CDR2 from the germline V gene are LGHDT and YNNKEL (reference sequence). V gave up 1 base and J gave up 1 base, with 16 bases separating them. The CDR3 spells CASSQGRRARGNTEAFF. In nucleotides, the CDR3 is TGTGCCAGCAGCCAAGGTCGGAGGGCTAGGGGGAACACTGAAGCTTTCTTT.

The V gene is TRBV5-1, the J gene TRBJ2-6, with 7 bases aligning to TRBD1. There are 21 residues in the CDR3. Germline V CDR1 and CDR2: SGHRS, YFSETQ. Trimming at V came to 4 bases and at J to 4 bases, leaving 23 bases not matched to a gene. DNA for the CDR3: TGCGCCAGCAGCCCCCGACCCACTGAACAGGGGTGGGGAACAGGGGCCAACGTCCTGACTTTC. Translating gives CASSPRPTEQGWGTGANVLTF. The variable domain in full, with the rest retrieved from reference TRBV5-1 and TRBJ2-6, is KAGVTQTPRYLIKTRGQQVTLSCSPISGHRSVSWYQQTPGQGLQFLFEYFSETQRNKGNFPGRFSGRQFSNSRSEMNVSTLELGDSALYLCASSPRPTEQGWGTGANVLTFGAGSRLTVL.

V and J are TRBV12-3 or TRBV12-4 and TRBJ2-2; maybe TRBD2 (6 bases). The V end lost 11 bases, the J end lost 7 bases, and 11 bases lay between the germline ends. This CDR3 region has 11 residues. The CDR3 protein is CAGGAIGELFF. DNA for the CDR3: TGTGCCGGAGGGGCGATCGGGGAGCTGTTTTTT.

The V gene is TRBV28, the J gene TRBJ2-1; TRBD1 matches 8 bases. The CDR3 spans 15 residues. V gave up 4 bases and J gave up 2 bases; unmatched junction bases: 4. Germline V gives CDR1 MDHEN, CDR2 SYDVKM. The CDR3 DNA follows: TGTGCCAGCAGTTCTGCACAGGGGGCCTACAATGAGCAGTTCTTC. Translated, it gives CASSSAQGAYNEQFF.

This chain uses TRBV9 with TRBJ1-6; the match to TRBD1 covers 8 bases. The CDR3 is 15 residues long. Germline V gene lookup returns CDR1 SGDLS and CDR2 YYNGEE. V shed 3 bases, J shed 6 bases, and the junction held 5 bases outside the gene matches. The chain's CDR3 is CASSAGQGGNSPLHF. The CDR3, as DNA: TGTGCCAGCAGCGCCGGACAGGGAGGTAATTCACCCCTCCACTTT. Full variable domain (missing parts from reference TRBV9 and TRBJ1-6): DSGVTQTPKHLITATGQRVTLRCSPRSGDLSVYWYQQSLDQGLQFLIQYYNGEERAKGNILERFSAQQFPDLHSELNLSSLELGDSALYFCASSAGQGGNSPLHFGNGTRLTVT.

The chain recombines TRBV7-2 with TRBJ2-1; D perhaps matches TRBD2 (5 bases). The CDR3 runs to 16 residues. Trimming took off 1 base at V and 4 bases at J, with 14 bases between the two ends. In germline, CDR1 is SGHTA, CDR2 FQGNSA. Written as DNA, the CDR3 is TGTGCCAGCAGCTTAGGTCCGCCTAGCTATTACAATGAGCAGTTCTTC. Encoded protein: CASSLGPPSYYNEQFF.

V and J are TRBV11-1 and TRBJ2-3; TRBD2 matches at 7 bases. CDR1 is SGHAT and CDR2 is FQDESV in the germline V gene (reference sequence). The CDR3 has 16 residues. V trimming: 1 base; J trimming: 7 bases; junction bases outside the gene matches: 11. CDR3 protein: CASSLGNSGAYNTQYF. In DNA form, the CDR3 reads TGTGCCAGCAGCTTAGGAAACAGCGGGGCCTACAATACGCAGTATTTT.

V is TRBV14 and J is TRBJ2-2; D is undetermined. Germline V gene data show CDR1 as SGHDN and CDR2 as FVKESK. The CDR3 length is 13 residues. The ends were cut back, 2 bases at V and 2 bases at J, with 3 bases in the middle. DNA of the CDR3: TGTGCCAGCAGCCAACTTAACACCGGGGAGCTGTTTTTT. Translating gives CASSQLNTGELFF.

This chain uses TRBV9 with TRBJ1-2, with D possibly TRBD1 on 6 matching bases. CDR1 and CDR2 (germline): SGDLS, YYNGEE. This CDR3 has 14 residues. The V end was cut by 3 bases, the J end by 8 bases, with 17 bases between. CDR3 coding DNA: TGTGCCAGCAGCGAGGAGGCGACAGGCCAAGGCTACACCTTC. Its translation: CASSEEATGQGYTF.

This sequence joins TRBV5-1 and TRBJ2-1; the match to TRBD1 covers 7 bases. Germline-derived CDR1 and CDR2 are SGHRS and YFSETQ. Trimming removed 4 bases from V and 2 bases from J; junction bases left unmatched: 6. CDR3 length: 15 residues. The chain's CDR3 is CASSGGQNAYNEQFF. The CDR3, as DNA: TGCGCCAGCAGCGGGGGACAGAACGCCTACAATGAGCAGTTCTTC.

This rearrangement joins TRBV7-9 to TRBJ2-1; maybe TRBD2 (5 bases). There are 15 residues in the CDR3. Trimming removed 5 bases at V and 4 bases at J, with 15 bases between. The germline CDR1 and CDR2 sequences are SEHNR and FQNEAQ (reference sequence). CDR3 DNA sequence: TGTGCCAGCAGCCCACTAGGCGACCCTTACAATGAGCAGTTCTTC. It codes for CASSPLGDPYNEQFF.

This clone was picked up one time. The rearrangement links TRBV2 to TRBJ1-2; D gene unclear. Trimming cost V 5 bases and J 3 bases, with 13 bases left between them. Germline V gives CDR1 SNHLY, CDR2 FYNNEI. The CDR3 is made up of 14 amino acids. Written as DNA, the CDR3 is TGTGCCAGCAGTCCAATGGTGTCGGACTATGGCTACACCTTC. Amino acid sequence: CASSPMVSDYGYTF.

The V call is TRBV19, the J call TRBJ1-1; 7 bases are a match to TRBD1. J was trimmed by 8 bases and V by 6 bases; bases with no gene match: 6. Germline-derived CDR1 and CDR2 are LNHDA and SQIVND (reference sequence). The CDR3 spans 12 residues. DNA of the CDR3: TGTGCCAGTAGAGGACAGGCCCCAGAAGCTTTCTTT. Protein: CASRGQAPEAFF.

CDR3 bases: TGTGCCAGCAGTGAAGCTAGGGGGCGAAACAATGAGCAGTTCTTC. This codes for CASSEARGRNNEQFF. V and J are TRBV2 and TRBJ2-1, with TRBD1 matching 7 bases. Germline CDR1 is SNHLY and CDR2 is FYNNEI. V gave up 0 bases and J gave up 5 bases; unmatched junction bases: 4. The length of the CDR3 is 15 residues.

In this sample, this clone turned up a few times. The chain couples TRBV7-3 to TRBJ2-3; the D gene is possibly TRBD2 (5 bases). The V end was cut by 3 bases, the J end by 1 base, with 11 bases between. The CDR3 sequence is 15 residues long. Germline lookup yields CDR1 SGHTA and CDR2 FQGTGA. CDR3 loop: CASSFSGGRTDTQYF. Written as DNA, the CDR3 is TGTGCCAGCAGCTTCTCAGGAGGCCGCACAGATACGCAGTATTTT.

The chain links TRBV7-2 to TRBJ2-7; 11 bases fit TRBD1. The V and J ends lost 5 bases and 2 bases, in that order; junction bases with no gene match: 11. The CDR3 has 17 residues. Germline V gene lookup returns CDR1 SGHTA and CDR2 FQGNSA. The CDR3 coding sequence is TGTGCCAGCAGCCTAGGACAGGGGGCTGTCCCCCCCTACGAGCAGTACTTC. This gives the protein CASSLGQGAVPPYEQYF.

The V and J genes are TRBV12-5 and TRBJ2-7; no reliable D call. Trimming removed 2 bases at V and 2 bases at J, with 4 bases between. This CDR3 region has 12 residues. The germline V gene has CDR1 LGHNT and CDR2 FRNRAP. Here the CDR3 DNA reads TGTGCTAGTGGTTTGTATACCTACGAGCAGTACTTC. This gives the protein CASGLYTYEQYF.

This chain links TRBV27 with TRBJ1-1, with 8 positions matching TRBD1. The germline CDR1 and CDR2 sequences are MNHEY and SMNVEV (reference sequence). This CDR3 region has 15 residues. Unmatched junction bases numbered 6, after V lost 2 bases and J lost 4 bases. DNA for the CDR3: TGTGCCAGCAGTTTAATCCAGGGGGCTTCCACTGAAGCTTTCTTT. This sequence encodes CASSLIQGASTEAFF.